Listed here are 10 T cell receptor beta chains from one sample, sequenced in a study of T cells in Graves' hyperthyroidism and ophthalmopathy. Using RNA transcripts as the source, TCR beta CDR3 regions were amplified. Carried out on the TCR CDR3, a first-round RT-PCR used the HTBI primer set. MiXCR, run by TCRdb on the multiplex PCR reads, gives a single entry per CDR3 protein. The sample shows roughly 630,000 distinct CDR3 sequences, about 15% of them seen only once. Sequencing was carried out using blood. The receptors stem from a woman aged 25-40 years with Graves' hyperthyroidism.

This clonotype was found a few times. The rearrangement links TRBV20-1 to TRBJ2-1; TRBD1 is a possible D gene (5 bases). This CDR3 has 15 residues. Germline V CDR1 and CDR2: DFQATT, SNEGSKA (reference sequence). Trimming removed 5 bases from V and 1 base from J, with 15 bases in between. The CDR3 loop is CSALNADRSYNEQFF. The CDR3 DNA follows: TGCAGTGCTCTAAATGCCGACAGATCCTACAATGAGCAGTTCTTC.

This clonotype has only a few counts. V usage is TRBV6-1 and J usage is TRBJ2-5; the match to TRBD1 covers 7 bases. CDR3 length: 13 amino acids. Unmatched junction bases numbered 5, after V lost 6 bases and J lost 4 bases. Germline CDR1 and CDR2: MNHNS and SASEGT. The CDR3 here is CASRTRQGETQYF. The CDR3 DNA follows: TGTGCCAGCAGAACGAGACAGGGAGAGACCCAGTACTTC.

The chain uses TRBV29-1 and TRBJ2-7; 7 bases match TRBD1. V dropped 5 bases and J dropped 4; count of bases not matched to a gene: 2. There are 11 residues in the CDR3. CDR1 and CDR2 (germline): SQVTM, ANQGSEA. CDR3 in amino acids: CSVRDSYEQYF. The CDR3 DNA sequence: TGCAGCGTTCGGGACAGTTACGAGCAGTACTTC.

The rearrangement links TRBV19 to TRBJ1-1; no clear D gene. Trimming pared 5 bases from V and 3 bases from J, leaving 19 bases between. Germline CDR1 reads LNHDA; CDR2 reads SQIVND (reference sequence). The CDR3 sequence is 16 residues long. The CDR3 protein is CASSGYYMTGDTEAFF. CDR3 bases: TGTGCCAGTAGTGGGTACTACATGACTGGGGACACTGAAGCTTTCTTT.

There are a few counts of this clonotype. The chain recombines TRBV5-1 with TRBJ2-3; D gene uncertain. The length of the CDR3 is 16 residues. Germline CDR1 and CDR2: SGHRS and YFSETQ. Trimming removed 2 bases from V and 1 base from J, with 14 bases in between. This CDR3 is CASSLSAPPGTDTQYF. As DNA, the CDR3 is TGCGCCAGCAGCTTATCCGCCCCGCCGGGCACAGATACGCAGTATTTT.

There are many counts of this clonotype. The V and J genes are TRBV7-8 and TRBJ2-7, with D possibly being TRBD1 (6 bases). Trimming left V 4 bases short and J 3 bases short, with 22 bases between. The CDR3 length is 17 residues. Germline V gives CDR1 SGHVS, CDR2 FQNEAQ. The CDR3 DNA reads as TGTGCCAGCAGCTCAACGGGTCGTGGGGGCCTTGGCTACGAGCAGTACTTC. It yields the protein CASSSTGRGGLGYEQYF.

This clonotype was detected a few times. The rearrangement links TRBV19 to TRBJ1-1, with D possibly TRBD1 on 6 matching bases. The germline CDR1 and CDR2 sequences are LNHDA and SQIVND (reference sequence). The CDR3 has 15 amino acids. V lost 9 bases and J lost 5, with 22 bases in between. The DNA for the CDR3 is TGTGCCAGCCATTTCGGGGGGGCGAGTGGAACTGAAGCTTTCTTT. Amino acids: CASHFGGASGTEAFF.

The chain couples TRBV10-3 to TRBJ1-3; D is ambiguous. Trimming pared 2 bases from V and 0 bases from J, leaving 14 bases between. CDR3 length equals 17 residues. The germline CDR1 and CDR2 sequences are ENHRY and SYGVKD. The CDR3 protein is CAISEPSSGVSGNTIYF. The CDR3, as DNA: TGTGCCATCAGTGAGCCTTCGAGCGGGGTCTCTGGAAACACCATATATTTT.

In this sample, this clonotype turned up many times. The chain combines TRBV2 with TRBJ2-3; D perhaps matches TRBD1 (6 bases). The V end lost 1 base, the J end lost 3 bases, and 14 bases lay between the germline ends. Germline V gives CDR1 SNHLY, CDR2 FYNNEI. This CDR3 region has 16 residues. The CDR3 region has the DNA TGTGCCAGCAGTGAAGGACAGGTTAGAGGTACAGATACGCAGTATTTT. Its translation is CASSEGQVRGTDTQYF.

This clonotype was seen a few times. The CDR3 protein is CASSIGQRLAGNTGELFF. For the CDR3, the DNA is TGTGCCAGTAGTATCGGTCAGAGACTAGCGGGTAACACCGGGGAGCTGTTTTTT. This chain joins TRBV19 and TRBJ2-2, with 10 bases identical to TRBD2. This CDR3 contains 18 residues. The V gene end was trimmed by 3 bases and the J gene end by 2 bases; junction bases not matched to a gene: 9. Germline V gene sequence: CDR1 LNHDA, CDR2 SQIVND (reference sequence).